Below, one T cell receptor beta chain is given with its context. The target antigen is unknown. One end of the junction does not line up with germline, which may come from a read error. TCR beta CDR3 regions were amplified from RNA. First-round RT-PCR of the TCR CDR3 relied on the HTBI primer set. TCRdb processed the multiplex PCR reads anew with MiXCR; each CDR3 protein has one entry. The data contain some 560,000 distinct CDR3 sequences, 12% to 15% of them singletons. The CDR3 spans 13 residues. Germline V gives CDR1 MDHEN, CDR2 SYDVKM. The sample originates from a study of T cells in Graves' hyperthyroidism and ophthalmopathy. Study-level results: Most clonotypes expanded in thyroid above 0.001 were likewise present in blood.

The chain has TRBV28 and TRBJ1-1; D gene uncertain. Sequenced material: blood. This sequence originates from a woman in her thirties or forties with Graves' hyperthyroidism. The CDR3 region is CASSLRQNTEALF. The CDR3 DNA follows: TGTGCCAGCAGTTTGAGGCAGAACACTGAAGCTCTCTTT. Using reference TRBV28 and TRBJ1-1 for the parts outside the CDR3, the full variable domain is DVKVTQSSRYLVKRTGEKVFLECVQDMDHENMFWYRQDPGLGLRLIYFSYDVKMKEKGDIPEGYSVSREKKERFSLILESASTNQTSMYLCASSLRQNTEALFGQGTRLTVV.